A single sample gave rise to the 21 T cell receptor beta chains below, sequenced in a study of T-cell reconstitution after alpha-beta-depleted transplantation in children. Antigens of these TCRs are unknown. Construction of the TCRbeta library involved unique molecular identifiers. TCRdb independently ran MiXCR on the PCR reads; one entry per CDR3 protein. The sample has hundreds of thousands of distinct CDR3 sequences, roughly 7.8% seen once. Study-level results: Most T-cell counts and diversity one year after the transplant came from T cells that were newly produced.

This material consisted of peripheral blood, taken 360 days after TCRalphabeta/CD19-depleted stem cell transplant. The receptors stem from a female patient aged 2-15 years who had a stem cell transplant for Fanconi anemia, so the T cells may come from the graft donor.

On this clonotype itself: A much bigger clone sits one base away, suggesting this may be a read error. The chain carries TRBV27 and TRBJ1-1; maybe TRBD1 (5 bases). The length of the CDR3 is 14 residues. V was pared by 5 bases and J by 4 bases, with 14 bases between. Germline CDR1 reads MNHEY; CDR2 reads SMNVEV (reference sequence). The CDR3 here is CASSVRGWVTEAFF. CDR3 sequence (DNA): TGTGCCAGCAGTGTAAGGGGTTGGGTCACTGAAGCTTTCTTT.

This clonotype was picked up many times. The chain recombines TRBV10-3 with TRBJ2-7; D remains unclear. CDR1 and CDR2 from the germline V gene are ENHRY and SYGVKD. The CDR3 is made up of 13 amino acids. With 2 bases removed from V and 7 bases from J, the gap between germline ends came to 12 bases. CDR3 nucleotides: TGTGCCATCAGTGAGCGACCCGCGGAGGAGCAGTACTTC. Amino acids: CAISERPAEEQYF.

The table lists this clonotype with a few counts. The chain recombines TRBV5-1 with TRBJ2-2; 15 nucleotides match TRBD2. Germline V gives CDR1 SGHRS, CDR2 YFSETQ. CDR3 size: 17 residues. The ends lost 5 bases at V and 7 bases at J; junction bases unmatched: 9. DNA for the CDR3: TGCGCCAGCAGGGCAGGCGGGACTAGCGGGAGGATCGGGGAGCTGTTTTTT. It translates to CASRAGGTSGRIGELFF.

A remark on this clonotype: A much larger clone sits a single nucleotide away, making a read error possible. The genes are TRBV6-1 and TRBJ2-1; TRBD1 matches at 9 bases. CDR1 is MNHNS, CDR2 SASEGT, per germline. CDR3 length equals 15 residues. The chain's CDR3 is CASRQTGGPRDEKFF. CDR3 DNA sequence: TGTGCCAGCAGGCAAACAGGGGGCCCGAGGGATGAGAAGTTCTTC.

In this sample, this clonotype turned up many times. This chain joins TRBV7-2 and TRBJ2-7, with 7 positions matching TRBD2. The CDR3 runs to 16 residues. Trimming took 1 base from V and 0 from J; bases not matched to a gene: 6. In germline, CDR1 is SGHTA, CDR2 FQGNSA. The CDR3 DNA sequence: TGTGCCAGCAGCTTAGGGGGGGGATTTAGCTCCTACGAGCAGTACTTC. Encoded protein: CASSLGGGFSSYEQYF.

V is TRBV5-1 and J is TRBJ2-6, with 13 bases fitting TRBD2. The germline CDR1 and CDR2 sequences are SGHRS and YFSETQ. The CDR3 covers 21 residues. Trimming cost V 4 bases and J 4 bases; bases outside gene matches: 17. This CDR3 reads CASSRRDGRLAGGPGANVLTF. The CDR3 coding sequence is TGCGCCAGCAGCCGTCGGGACGGAAGACTAGCGGGAGGTCCCGGGGCCAACGTCCTGACTTTC. The entire variable domain, with the rest obtained from reference TRBV5-1 and TRBJ2-6, is as follows: KAGVTQTPRYLIKTRGQQVTLSCSPISGHRSVSWYQQTPGQGLQFLFEYFSETQRNKGNFPGRFSGRQFSNSRSEMNVSTLELGDSALYLCASSRRDGRLAGGPGANVLTFGAGSRLTVL.

This clonotype was found many times. The CDR3 protein is CASSVAGTGPTNYGYTF. CDR3 DNA: TGTGCCAGCAGCGTAGCGGGGACAGGGCCCACTAACTATGGCTACACCTTC. The rearrangement joins TRBV9 to TRBJ1-2; TRBD1 matches 9 bases. The ends lost 0 bases at V and 0 bases at J; junction bases unmatched: 6. Germline CDR1 reads SGDLS; CDR2 reads YYNGEE. This CDR3 comprises 17 residues.

This clonotype appeared many times. The chain combines TRBV5-1 with TRBJ2-4; possibly TRBD1 for D (5 bases). The CDR3 is 16 amino acids. CDR1 is SGHRS and CDR2 is YFSETQ in the germline V gene. Trimming stripped 1 base from V and 0 bases from J, with 11 bases between. The CDR3 protein is CASSLTWGLAKNIQYF. As DNA, the CDR3 is TGCGCCAGCAGCTTGACGTGGGGCCTAGCCAAAAACATTCAGTACTTC.

This clonotype has ten or more counts. This chain uses TRBV5-1 with TRBJ2-5, with D possibly being TRBD2 (6 bases). This CDR3 comprises 15 residues. Germline CDR1 reads SGHRS; CDR2 reads YFSETQ. Trimming pared 2 bases from V and 3 bases from J, leaving 14 bases between. This CDR3 is CASSLAGEEEETQYF. In nucleotides, the CDR3 is TGCGCCAGCAGCTTAGCGGGCGAAGAGGAAGAGACCCAGTACTTC.

In this sample, this clonotype turned up a few times. V is TRBV11-2 and J is TRBJ2-3, with 14 bases identical to TRBD2. The J segment lost 1 base and the V segment lost 5 bases, leaving 2 bases of the junction unmatched. The germline CDR1 and CDR2 sequences are SGHAT and FQNNGV. There are 16 residues in the CDR3. In nucleotides, the CDR3 is TGTGCCAGCAGCATGGGACTAGCGGGAGGCACAGATACGCAGTATTTT. It translates to CASSMGLAGGTDTQYF.

This clonotype was counted ten times or more. The chain combines TRBV7-8 with TRBJ2-7; no clear D. The CDR3 spans 14 residues. Germline CDR1 reads SGHVS; CDR2 reads FQNEAQ. V was pared by 0 bases and J by 3 bases, with 9 bases between. In nucleotides, the CDR3 is TGTGCCAGCAGCTTAGCCCCCCAGTTCTACGAGCAGTACTTC. Its protein is CASSLAPQFYEQYF.

The rearrangement joins TRBV7-9 to TRBJ1-4; D call uncertain. Trimming pared 5 bases from V and 8 bases from J, leaving 15 bases between. Germline V gives CDR1 SEHNR, CDR2 FQNEAQ (reference sequence). The CDR3 has 14 amino acids. The CDR3, as DNA: TGTGCCAGCAGCAGGCTCGGGTATCAAGAAAAACTGTTTTTT. It is translated as CASSRLGYQEKLFF.

This clonotype was seen many times. Written as DNA, the CDR3 is TGTGCCAGCAGGGAGAACACCGGGGAGCTGTTTTTT. It yields the protein CASRENTGELFF. This chain links TRBV12-3 or TRBV12-4 with TRBJ2-2; D not certain. Trimming cost V 6 bases and J 1 base, with 3 bases left between them. This CDR3 has 12 residues.

The chain carries TRBV2 and TRBJ2-1; D is undetermined. CDR1 and CDR2 (germline): SNHLY, FYNNEI. V lost 9 bases, J lost 3 bases, and 6 bases lay in between. The CDR3 has 11 residues. The DNA of the CDR3 is TGTGCCAGAACAGACTACAATGAGCAGTTCTTC. Protein: CARTDYNEQFF. The full variable domain, in which reference TRBV2 and TRBJ2-1 provide the parts outside the CDR3, is EPEVTQTPSHQVTQMGQEVILRCVPISNHLYFYWYRQILGQKVEFLVSFYNNEISEKSEIFDDQFSVERPDGSNFTLKIRSTKLEDSAMYFCARTDYNEQFFGPGTRLTVL.

This clonotype has a count of ten or more. V gene TRBV6-5 combines with J gene TRBJ2-3; D remains ambiguous. The V end lost 4 bases, the J end lost 2 bases, and 10 bases lay between the germline ends. Germline-derived CDR1 and CDR2 are MNHEY and SVGAGI. CDR3 size: 14 residues. CDR3 sequence (DNA): TGTGCCAGCAGTTTAAGACCTTCCACAGATACGCAGTATTTT. This translates into CASSLRPSTDTQYF.

This clonotype was seen repeatedly, ten times or more. The chain couples TRBV4-2 to TRBJ1-1; a weak D match, TRBD1 (6 bases). Germline V gene data show CDR1 as LGHNA and CDR2 as YNFKEQ. Trimming removed 0 bases from V and 4 bases from J, with 15 bases in between. CDR3 length: 16 residues. CDR3 sequence (DNA): TGTGCCAGCAGCCAAGAGTTTGGACAGTCCTTCACTGAAGCTTTCTTT. It translates to CASSQEFGQSFTEAFF.

The chain carries TRBV29-1 and TRBJ2-7; the D gene is possibly TRBD1 (5 bases). Trimming took 2 bases from V and 3 from J, leaving 11 bases between them. This CDR3 is built from 13 residues. Per germline, CDR1 SQVTM and CDR2 ANQGSEA. DNA for the CDR3: TGCAGCGTTGAATTACAGACAGACTACGAGCAGTACTTC. Its protein is CSVELQTDYEQYF.

In this sample, this clonotype turned up many times. The J gene is TRBJ2-3, the V gene TRBV4-2, with 8 bases matching TRBD1. This CDR3 has 18 amino acids. Germline CDR1 is LGHNA and CDR2 is YNFKEQ. J was trimmed by 7 bases and V by 0 bases; bases with no gene match: 15. CDR3 DNA: TGTGCCAGCAGCCAAGATCCCCCTGGACAGGGCTTAACTCATACGCAGTATTTT. Protein: CASSQDPPGQGLTHTQYF.

This rearrangement joins TRBV7-8 to TRBJ1-4, with D hard to call. The V end lost 5 bases, the J end lost 0 bases, and 13 bases lay between the germline ends. Germline lookup yields CDR1 SGHVS and CDR2 FQNEAQ. This CDR3 contains 16 residues. The CDR3 DNA reads as TGTGCCAGCAGCCCGGTCGGTTTTGCAACTAATGAAAAACTGTTTTTT. Translation gives CASSPVGFATNEKLFF.

This clonotype was found many times. The J gene is TRBJ2-5, the V gene TRBV20-1; 8 bases align to TRBD2. The CDR3 is 14 amino acids. The ends lost 6 bases at V and 5 bases at J; junction bases unmatched: 11. The germline gives CDR1 DFQATT, CDR2 SNEGSKA (reference sequence). DNA of the CDR3: TGCAGTGCCCACATAGCGGGGATGGGGGAGACCCAGTACTTC. This encodes CSAHIAGMGETQYF.

This clonotype was found a few times. This chain connects TRBV20-1 to TRBJ2-3; TRBD2 is a possible D gene (5 bases). The CDR3 runs to 15 residues. Germline-derived CDR1 and CDR2 are DFQATT and SNEGSKA (reference sequence). Trimming took off 0 bases at V and 2 bases at J, with 12 bases between the two ends. This chain's CDR3 is CSARDPPSNTDTQYF. The DNA for the CDR3 is TGCAGTGCTAGAGATCCTCCTAGCAACACAGATACGCAGTATTTT.